The 18 T cell receptor beta chains below were found in one sample sequenced in a study of diagnostic markers for celiac disease. TCRdb re-called the reads and catalogs CDR3 proteins one per entry, DNA excluded. Its table records some 510 distinct CDR3 sequences. The sample was either unsorted cells or a sorted T cell fraction (not recorded which). These receptors all stem from a human donor. This table probably holds off-target reads from a library built for another chain.

According to its frequency, this clonotype is large. The rearrangement joins TRBV12-3 or TRBV12-4 to TRBJ1-1; as DNA is missing, the TRBD1 call by TCRdb cannot be tested. There are 14 residues in the CDR3. CDR3 protein: CASRPGQGHTEAFF.

The chain uses TRBV20-1 and TRBJ2-7; no DNA is available, so the TRBD2 call from TCRdb remains unchecked. CDR1 and CDR2 (germline): DFQATT, SNEGSKA (reference sequence). The CDR3 extends over 15 amino acids. CDR3 in amino acids: CSARDQRAGTYEQYF.

In terms of frequency, this clonotype is medium-sized. The V call is TRBV6-2 or TRBV6-3, the J call TRBJ2-1; the TRBD2 assignment by TCRdb is unverifiable without DNA. The CDR3 totals 15 residues. CDR1 MNHEY and CDR2 SVGEGT come from the germline V gene. The CDR3 here is CASSNPGLTYNEQFF.

The V call is TRBV12-3 or TRBV12-4, the J call TRBJ2-5; TCRdb gives TRBD1 as the D gene, but with no DNA this cannot be confirmed. This CDR3 comprises 14 residues. The CDR3: CASSYFGGKETQYF.

This sequence joins TRBV2 and TRBJ1-5. CDR3 length equals 13 residues. Germline assignment: CDR1 SNHLY and CDR2 FYNNEI. This CDR3 reads CASSEEGDQPQHF.

This clonotype is classed as medium-sized by frequency. The chain employs TRBV20-1 and TRBJ2-2. The CDR3 spans 14 residues. Germline CDR1 reads DFQATT; CDR2 reads SNEGSKA (reference sequence). Here the CDR3 reads CSARMDGNTGELFF.

The rearrangement uses TRBV5-1 and TRBJ1-2. Looked up from germline, CDR1 is SGHRS and CDR2 is YFSETQ. The CDR3 length is 14 residues. The CDR3 protein is CASSLMDGTYGYTF.

By frequency, this clonotype registers hyperexpanded. The chain has TRBV12-3 or TRBV12-4 and TRBJ2-2; lacking DNA, the TRBD1 call made by TCRdb goes unchecked. The CDR3 contains 14 residues. CDR3: CASTQGSETGELFF.

The chain combines TRBV5-1 with TRBJ1-4. The CDR3 extends over 13 amino acids. Germline V gene sequence: CDR1 SGHRS, CDR2 YFSETQ. CDR3 loop: CASSFRPWEKLFF.

The J gene is TRBJ1-1, the V gene TRBV20-1. CDR1 is DFQATT, CDR2 SNEGSKA, per germline (reference sequence). The CDR3 consists of 11 residues. CDR3 residues: CSARDTVWAFF.

This rearrangement joins TRBV30 to TRBJ2-7; TCRdb gives TRBD1 as the D gene, but with no DNA this cannot be confirmed. CDR1 is GTSNPN and CDR2 is SVGIG in the germline V gene (reference sequence). This CDR3 region has 13 residues. The CDR3 sequence: CAWSVGGGPLRYF.

The V call is TRBV2, the J call TRBJ2-7; TCRdb's D call, TRBD1, is unchecked because there is no DNA. The germline gives CDR1 SNHLY, CDR2 FYNNEI. This CDR3 comprises 17 residues. This chain's CDR3 is CASSPGAGGSSDYEQYF.

This chain connects TRBV6-1 to TRBJ1-4. The CDR3 length is 13 residues. Germline V gene data show CDR1 as MNHNS and CDR2 as SASEGT. The CDR3 is CASSEKAGEKLFF.

The chain joins TRBV28 to TRBJ2-7; without DNA, the TCRdb call of TRBD1 cannot be checked. The CDR3 is made up of 13 amino acids. From germline, CDR1 is MDHEN and CDR2 SYDVKM. The chain's CDR3 is CASSPQGPYEQYF.

This chain joins TRBV10-3 and TRBJ2-3. Germline V gene sequence: CDR1 ENHRY, CDR2 SYGVKD. The length of the CDR3 is 12 residues. Here the CDR3 reads CAISQSGYTQYF.

The V call is TRBV19, the J call TRBJ1-1. Germline CDR1 reads LNHDA; CDR2 reads SQIVND (reference sequence). There are 16 residues in the CDR3. CDR3 loop: CASSIGSSGRLEGSFF. Variable domain in full (rest from reference TRBV19 and TRBJ1-1): DGGITQSPKYLFRKEGQNVTLSCEQNLNHDAMYWYRQDPGQGLRLIYYSQIVNDFQKGDIAEGYSVSREKKESFPLTVTSAQKNPTAFYLCASSIGSSGRLEGSFFGQGTRLTVV.

The gene calls are TRBV4-1 and TRBJ2-5; the D gene TCRdb calls, TRBD1, cannot be checked with no DNA. The CDR3 has 14 residues. Per the germline V gene, CDR1 is MGHRA and CDR2 is YSYEKL. The CDR3 sequence is CASSQDRGQETQYF.

Its frequency marks this clonotype as large (0.1 to 1%). This rearrangement joins TRBV12-3 or TRBV12-4 to TRBJ1-1. The CDR3 extends over 15 amino acids. The CDR3 loop is CASSLSGQMNTEAFF.